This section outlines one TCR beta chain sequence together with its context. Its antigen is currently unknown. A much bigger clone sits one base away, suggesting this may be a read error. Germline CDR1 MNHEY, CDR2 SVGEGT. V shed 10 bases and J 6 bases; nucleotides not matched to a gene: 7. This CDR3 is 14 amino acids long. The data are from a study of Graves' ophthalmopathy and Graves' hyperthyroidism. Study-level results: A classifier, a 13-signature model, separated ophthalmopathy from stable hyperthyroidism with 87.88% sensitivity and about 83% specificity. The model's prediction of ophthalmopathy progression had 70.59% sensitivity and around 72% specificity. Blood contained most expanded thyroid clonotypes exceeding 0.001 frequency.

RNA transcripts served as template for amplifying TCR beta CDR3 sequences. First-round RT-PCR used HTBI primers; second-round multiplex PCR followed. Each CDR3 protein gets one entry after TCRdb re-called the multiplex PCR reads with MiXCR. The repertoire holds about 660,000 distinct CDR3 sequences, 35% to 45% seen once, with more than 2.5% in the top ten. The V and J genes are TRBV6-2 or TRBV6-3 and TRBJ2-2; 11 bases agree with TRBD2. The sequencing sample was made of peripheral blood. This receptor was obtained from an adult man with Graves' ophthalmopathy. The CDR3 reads CATTSGGYAGELFF. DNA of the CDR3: TGTGCCACCACTAGCGGGGGCTACGCCGGGGAGCTGTTTTTT.